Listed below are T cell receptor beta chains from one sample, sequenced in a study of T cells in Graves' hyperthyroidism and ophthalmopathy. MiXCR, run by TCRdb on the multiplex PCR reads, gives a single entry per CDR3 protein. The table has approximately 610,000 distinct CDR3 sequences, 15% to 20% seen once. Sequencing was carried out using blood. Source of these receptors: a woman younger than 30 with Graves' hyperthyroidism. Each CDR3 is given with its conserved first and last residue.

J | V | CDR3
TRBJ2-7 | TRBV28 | CASSLVHRNYEQYF
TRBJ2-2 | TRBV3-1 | CASSQDHRGGTNTGELFF
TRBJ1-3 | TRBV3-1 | CASSSGFSGNTIYF
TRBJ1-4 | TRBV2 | CASGRGLREKLFF
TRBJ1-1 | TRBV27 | CASSGTGDETEAFF
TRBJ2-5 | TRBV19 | CASSMGGGPWMTQYF
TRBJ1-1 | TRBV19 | CASTDSARWLTTEAFF
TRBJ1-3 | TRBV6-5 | CASSYGGGSSGNTIYF
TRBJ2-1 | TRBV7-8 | CASSLREVSYNEQFF
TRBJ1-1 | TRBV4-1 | CASSQEWRQGDTEAFF
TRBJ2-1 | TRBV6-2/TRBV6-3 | CASSYLILNEQFF
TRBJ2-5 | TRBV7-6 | CASSFSMVQVTQYF
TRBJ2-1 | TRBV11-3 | CASSLGGPSYNEQFF
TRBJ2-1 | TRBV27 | CASSLARGHEQFF
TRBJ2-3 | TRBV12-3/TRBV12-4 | CASRATGRGSDTQYF
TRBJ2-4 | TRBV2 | CASSEDNTGSHIQYF
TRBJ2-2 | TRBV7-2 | CASRSGVTANTGELFF
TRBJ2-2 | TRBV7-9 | CASSLGQSELFF
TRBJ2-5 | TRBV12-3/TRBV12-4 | CASSLQGGGSQYF
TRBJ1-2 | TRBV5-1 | CASSFEDRRGYTF
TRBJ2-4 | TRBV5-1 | CASSPGETYLAKNIQYF
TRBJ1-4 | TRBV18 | CASSPGVSLAEKLFF
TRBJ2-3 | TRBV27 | CASSLYSGGASDTQYF
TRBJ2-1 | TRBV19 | CASSPISSPNEQFF
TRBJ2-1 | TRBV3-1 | CASSPFSGSYNEQFF
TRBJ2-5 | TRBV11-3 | CASSFRGGRETQYF
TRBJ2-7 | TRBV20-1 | CSARGLAEGGEQYF
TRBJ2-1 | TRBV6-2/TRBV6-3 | CASSLLLAGDNEQFF
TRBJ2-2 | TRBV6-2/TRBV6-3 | CASSSGDTGELFF
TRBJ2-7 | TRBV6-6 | CASSYSGTASYEQYF
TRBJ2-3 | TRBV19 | CASSGEFGDTQYF
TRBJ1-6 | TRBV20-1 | CSARGISPLHF
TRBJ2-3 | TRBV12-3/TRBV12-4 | CASSLILGHTDTQYF
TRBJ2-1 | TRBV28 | CASSEYDGGDNEQFF
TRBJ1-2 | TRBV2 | CASRIGGVSTPYGYTF
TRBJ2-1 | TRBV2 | CASRDRGKSEQFF
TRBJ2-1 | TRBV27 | CASSPIAGVRYNEQFF
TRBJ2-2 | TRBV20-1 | CSARAPPTANTGELFF
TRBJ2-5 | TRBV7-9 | CASSFWGVEETQYF
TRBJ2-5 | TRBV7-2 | CASQTPYQETQYF
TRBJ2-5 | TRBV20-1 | CSARVGLAGVETQYF
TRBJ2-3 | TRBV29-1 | CSVLSGSPDTQYF
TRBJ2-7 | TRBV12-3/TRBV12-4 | CASSSGGQQYF
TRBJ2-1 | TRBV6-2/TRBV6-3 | CASSGGLAAEGPYNEQFF
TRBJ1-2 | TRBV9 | CASSSQPGQRNRDGYTF
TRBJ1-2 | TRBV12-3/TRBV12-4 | CASSPSRGPGGKYGYTF
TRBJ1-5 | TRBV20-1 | CSAARDNSNQPQHF
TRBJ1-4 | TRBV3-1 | CVSSQAYSGDRKLFF
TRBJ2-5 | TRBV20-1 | CSARGLAGTQETQYF
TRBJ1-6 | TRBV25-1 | CASTLGPTNSPLHF